This T cell receptor beta chain appears in the sequencing data of a study of OX40 agonist ivuxolimab in advanced cancers. Regarding the study in general: Ivuxolimab was a fully human IgG2 agonistic monoclonal antibody targeting the costimulatory receptor OX40 (CD134). Intravenous ivuxolimab was administered to patients every 2 weeks at six dose levels: 0.01, 0.1, 0.3, 1.5, 3 and 10 mg/kg. Among the roughly 52 dose-escalation patients, around 20 had hepatocellular carcinoma, roughly 15 melanoma, 9 renal cell carcinoma and 9 head and neck cancer. In the dose-escalation cohort, approximately 82% of patients were male, and the mean age was roughly 60 years with a range of roughly 23 to 79. Prior anti-PD-1, anti-PD-L1 or anti-CTLA-4 therapy was permitted, and approximately 42% of dose-escalation patients had received checkpoint inhibitors. Three dose-escalation patients achieved partial responses, one with hepatocellular carcinoma and two with cutaneous melanoma. Peripheral TCRbeta sequencing was intended to test whether TCR sequence diversity was altered and clonal T-cell expansion was caused by ivuxolimab. The monotherapy dose-escalation portion (N of about 50 patients) of the phase I ivuxolimab trial is reported in the paper.

Including the terminal cysteine and phenylalanine, the CDR3 comprises 12 residues. The DNA shown is the 36-base CDR3, in frame from base 1. V is clipped by 5 bases and J by 5 bases, and the sequence between their germline boundaries is 10 bases long. Reading the germline V gene gives CDR1 MDHEN and CDR2 SYDVKM. The research as a whole found: In the 0.1-3.0 mg/kg groups, partial responders had among the lowest normalized peripheral clonal expansion, particularly in CD8+ T cells. At doses of 0.1 to 3.0 mg/kg, clonal expansion of both CD4+ and CD8+ blood T cells was observed from baseline to week 6. Antigen specificity was not determined for the clonally expanded peripheral T cells. After ivuxolimab, more expanded clones were found on average in CD8+ T cells than in CD4+ T cells. Low levels of normalized T-cell clonal expansion were also seen in some patients who did not respond.

To sequence the TCRbeta CDR3 region, genomic DNA was isolated from the sorted cells. The immunoSEQ Assay was used to sequence the TCRbeta CDR3 regions. TCRdb retrieved this table from immuneACCESS and kept in-frame rearrangements only. Not all clones are present; in checked studies, unresolved V genes account for under half, and no reason is known for the remainder. The table for this sample lists 30,000 to 45,000 clones; 85% to 90% of them were counted only once. The ten largest clonotypes hold about 13% of the sample. The trial excluded patients who had a history of autoimmune disease or were on systemic immunosuppression. Peripheral blood for TCR sequencing was drawn from every dose cohort at baseline, at cycle 4 day 1 and at cycle 7 day 1. Samples came from an open-label, multicenter, first-in-human phase I dose-escalation trial of ivuxolimab. Adults with locally advanced or metastatic melanoma, renal cell carcinoma, hepatocellular carcinoma or head and neck squamous cell carcinoma were enrolled in the trial. Before TCR sequencing, CD4+ T cells and CD8+ T cells from peripheral blood were sorted into separate populations.

This clone was recorded once. What antigen it recognizes has not been identified. No base quality information exists; no much larger clone differs at one position. The rearranged segments are TRBV28 and TRBJ2-7; no confident D gene assignment can be made. This material consisted of CD4+ or CD8+ T cells sorted from blood, taken in a trial of the OX40 agonist ivuxolimab. The TCR comes from an adult with an advanced solid tumor such as melanoma, head and neck, liver or kidney cancer. The nucleotide sequence reads as follows: TGTGCCAGCAGTGGACCGAGGCACGAGCAGTACTTC. This sequence encodes CASSGPRHEQYF. Beyond the CDR3, the reference TRBV28 and TRBJ2-7 genes provide the residues; the full variable domain reads: DVKVTQSSRYLVKRTGEKVFLECVQDMDHENMFWYRQDPGLGLRLIYFSYDVKMKEKGDIPEGYSVSREKKERFSLILESASTNQTSMYLCASSGPRHEQYFGPGTRLTVT.